The present TCR beta chain was sequenced within a study of blood T cell repertoires in COVID-19 (dated by TCRdb to 2019 to 2021). In the study overall: The collaborator samples originated in the United States, Italy and Spain and spanned the acute and convalescent phases of COVID-19. The material from the prospective study consisted of cDNA or gDNA derived from T cells, B-cell-depleted T cells, or PBMCs. The dataset comprised deeply sampled blood TCRbeta repertoires from subjects exposed to, actively infected with, or recovered from COVID-19. The repertoires were released in a freely available public database meant as a resource for research on the immune response to SARS-CoV-2. Samples came from the ongoing ImmuneRACE study (first 160 participants) plus 1,254 subjects from 6 global collaborators. Sample metadata almost always included a de-identified subject ID, COVID-19 status, age in years and sex. Where available, HLA class I and class II types were taken from metadata supplied by the sample provider and were not determined by assay-based typing.

What the study reported, not specific to this receptor: How much clinical and demographic metadata was included differed by source and by participant, and the metadata was provided uncurated.

Notes on this clone: This clone's antigen is unknown. Qualities for individual bases were not recorded, and no much larger clone is one base off.

V is shortened by 5 bases, J by 5 bases, and the region joining them spans 15 bases. From the germline V gene, CDR1 is SGHVS and CDR2 is FQNEAQ. The cysteine opens and the phenylalanine closes a CDR3 of 14 amino acids. The CDR3 DNA has 42 bases and is translated from base 1. Samples from volunteer blood donors who had recovered from COVID-19 were contributed by a second Seattle source. Each collaborating institution followed its own protocols to collect whole blood in K2EDTA tubes. For TCRbeta analysis, collaborator samples were shipped as frozen whole blood, as isolated PBMCs, or as DNA extracted from either sample type. TCRbeta CDR3 regions were amplified from genomic DNA using the immunoSEQ Assay, a bias-controlled multiplex PCR. Concerning the study's data processing: Nucleated cell counts per sample were estimated from amplification of reference gene primers within the assay. Sequence reads were collapsed and filtered to measure the absolute abundance of every unique TCRbeta CDR3 rearrangement. For each sample, productive Simpson clonality was calculated as the square root of Simpson's diversity index across productive rearrangements. TCRdb mirrors the immuneACCESS table, restricted to in-frame sequences. Some clones are absent from its copies; in checked studies, under half trace to an unresolved V gene, and the reason for the others is unknown. V and J calls and clone size follow that table, whereas D and trimming were derived from the DNA. In all, the sample holds some 220,000 clones, and roughly 85% of those were seen once. The ten largest clonotypes hold 9.5% to 15% of the sample.

The sequence was obtained from a woman between 18 and 30 years old who had recovered from COVID-19. Sequences were obtained from peripheral blood. The chain is encoded by TRBV7-8 joined to TRBJ1-1; TRBD1 could be the D gene, as 5 bases match. The CDR3 sequence is CASSESVGGTEAFF. The sequenced DNA is TGTGCCAGCAGCGAGTCAGTGGGGGGAACTGAAGCTTTCTTT.